Detailed here is one T cell receptor beta chain. Relapses following autologous stem cell transplantation were seen in all patients, with brentuximab vedotin exposure varying. Measured with immunoSEQ multiplex PCR; TCRdb has only the in-frame clones, and not every one. This sample yields tens of thousands of clones, of which 75% to 90% are seen a single time; roughly a fifth belongs to the top ten. The source of the sample is a study of PD-1 blockade in classical Hodgkin lymphoma. The CDR3 loop spans 14 amino acids. Per germline, CDR1 WNHNN and CDR2 SYGVQD (reference sequence). With V trimmed by 0 bases and J by 2 bases, 0 bases remained unmatched.

The sequencing here drew on peripheral blood mononuclear cells (PBMCs), taken at baseline. This receptor was identified in a human donor with classical Hodgkin lymphoma. The V and J genes are TRBV10-1 and TRBJ2-7; 8 bases are shared with TRBD1. The CDR3 protein is CASSESGQAYEQYF. For the CDR3, the DNA is TGCGCCAGCAGTGAGTCGGGACAGGCCTACGAGCAGTACTTC.